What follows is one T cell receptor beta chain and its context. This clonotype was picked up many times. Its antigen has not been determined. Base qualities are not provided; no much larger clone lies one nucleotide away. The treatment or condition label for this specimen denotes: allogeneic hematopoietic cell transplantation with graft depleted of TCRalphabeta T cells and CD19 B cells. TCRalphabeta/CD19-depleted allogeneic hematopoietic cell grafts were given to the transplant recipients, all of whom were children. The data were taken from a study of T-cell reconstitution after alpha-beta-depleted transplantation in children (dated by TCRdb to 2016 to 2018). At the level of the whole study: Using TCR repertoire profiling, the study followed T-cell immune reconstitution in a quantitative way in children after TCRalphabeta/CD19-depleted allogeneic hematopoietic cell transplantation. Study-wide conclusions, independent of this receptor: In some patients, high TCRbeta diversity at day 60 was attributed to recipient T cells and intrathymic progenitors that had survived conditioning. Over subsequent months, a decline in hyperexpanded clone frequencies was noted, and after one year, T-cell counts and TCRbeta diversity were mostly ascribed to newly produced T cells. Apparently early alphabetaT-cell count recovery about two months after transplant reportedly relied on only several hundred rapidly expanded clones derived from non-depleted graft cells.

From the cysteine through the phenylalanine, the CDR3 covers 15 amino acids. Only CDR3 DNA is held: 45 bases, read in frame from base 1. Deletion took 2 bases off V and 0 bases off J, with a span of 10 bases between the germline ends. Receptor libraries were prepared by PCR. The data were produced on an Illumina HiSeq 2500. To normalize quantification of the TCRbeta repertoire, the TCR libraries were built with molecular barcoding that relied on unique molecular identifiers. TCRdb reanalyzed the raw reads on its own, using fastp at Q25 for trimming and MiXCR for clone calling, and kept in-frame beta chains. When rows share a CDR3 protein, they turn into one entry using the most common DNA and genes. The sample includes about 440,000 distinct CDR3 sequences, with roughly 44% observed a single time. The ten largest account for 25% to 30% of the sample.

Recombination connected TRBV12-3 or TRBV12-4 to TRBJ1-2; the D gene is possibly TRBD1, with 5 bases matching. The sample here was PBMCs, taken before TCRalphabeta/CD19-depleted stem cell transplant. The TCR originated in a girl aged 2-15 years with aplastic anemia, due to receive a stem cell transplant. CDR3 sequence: CASSLKTGPNYGYTF. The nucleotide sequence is TGTGCCAGCAGTTTAAAAACAGGCCCTAACTATGGCTACACCTTC.